This T cell receptor (beta chain) is drawn from a study of OX40 agonist ivuxolimab in advanced cancers. Looking at the study overall: Partial responses were achieved by three patients, of whom one had hepatocellular carcinoma and two had cutaneous melanoma. Overall study results and limits: Several nonresponders also turned out to have low normalized T-cell clonal expansion. CD8+ T cells showed, on average, more clonal expansion than CD4+ cells.

Enrollment shut out patients with autoimmune disease history or systemic immunosuppression. The data were produced by immunoSEQ multiplex PCR, yet TCRdb's version contains in-frame clones alone and is incomplete. The data contain some 63,000 clones, 80% to 90% of them singletons. Trimming took 4 bases from V and 8 from J, leaving 6 bases between them. The germline V gene has CDR1 SEHNR and CDR2 FQNEAQ (reference sequence). CDR3 size: 12 residues. On this clone itself: Its antigen is currently unknown.

The starting material was CD4+ or CD8+ T cells sorted from blood, obtained in a trial of the OX40 agonist ivuxolimab. This TCR derives from an adult with an advanced solid tumor such as melanoma, head and neck, liver or kidney cancer. The chain joins TRBV7-9 to TRBJ1-6; D is undetermined. CDR3 in DNA: TGTGCCAGCAGCTGGGCGGATTCACCCCTCCACTTT. Translating it yields CASSWADSPLHF.